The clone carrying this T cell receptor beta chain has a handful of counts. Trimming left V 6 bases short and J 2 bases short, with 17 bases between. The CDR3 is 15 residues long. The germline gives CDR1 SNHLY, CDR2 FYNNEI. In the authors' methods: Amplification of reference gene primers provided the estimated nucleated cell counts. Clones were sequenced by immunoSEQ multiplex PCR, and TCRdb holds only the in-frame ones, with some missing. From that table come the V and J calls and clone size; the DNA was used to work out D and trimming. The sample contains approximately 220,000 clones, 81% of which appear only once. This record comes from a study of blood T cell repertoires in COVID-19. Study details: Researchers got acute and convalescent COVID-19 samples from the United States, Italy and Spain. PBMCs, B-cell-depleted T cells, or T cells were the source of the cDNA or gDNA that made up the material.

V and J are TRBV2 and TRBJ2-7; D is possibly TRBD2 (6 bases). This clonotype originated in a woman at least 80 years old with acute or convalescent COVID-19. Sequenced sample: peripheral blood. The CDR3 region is CASRTGGRRTYEQYF. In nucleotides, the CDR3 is TGTGCCAGCAGAACAGGAGGGCGGAGGACCTACGAGCAGTACTTC. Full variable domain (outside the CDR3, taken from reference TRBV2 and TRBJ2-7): EPEVTQTPSHQVTQMGQEVILRCVPISNHLYFYWYRQILGQKVEFLVSFYNNEISEKSEIFDDQFSVERPDGSNFTLKIRSTKLEDSAMYFCASRTGGRRTYEQYFGPGTRLTVT.